This T cell receptor beta chain is from a study of T-cell reconstitution after alpha-beta-depleted transplantation in children. Study-level results: Hyperexpanded clones declined; after one year, newly produced T cells mostly supplied diversity. Several hundred expanded graft clones reportedly were the source of alpha-beta T cells about two months after transplant. There were some patients whose high TCRbeta diversity at day 60 came from surviving recipient T cells and thymic progenitors.

This clonotype showed up just a few times. Its antigen is as yet unknown. Unique molecular identifiers were built into the TCRbeta library. TCRdb processed the PCR reads anew with MiXCR; each CDR3 protein has one entry. The data show around 490,000 distinct CDR3 sequences, over 10% seen once. CDR1 SEHNR and CDR2 FQNEAQ come from the germline V gene (reference sequence). Trimming pared 5 bases from V and 4 bases from J, leaving 14 bases between. This CDR3 has 14 residues. The clonotype was recovered from a female patient aged 2 to 10 who had a stem cell transplant for aplastic anemia, so the T cells may come from the graft donor. Specimen: PBMCs, mostly from graft donor cells, collected 180 days after TCRalphabeta/CD19-depleted stem cell transplant. The genes are TRBV7-9 and TRBJ2-5; D remains unclear. The CDR3 is CASSPQTWTETQYF. CDR3 DNA: TGTGCCAGCAGCCCTCAGACTTGGACAGAGACCCAGTACTTC.